Below, one T cell receptor (beta chain) is given with its context. A J-beta primer mix and a sample-barcoded 5' primer were used in a second PCR of about 7 to 12 cycles. A single record per CDR3 protein comes from TCRdb applying MiXCR to the 5' RACE reads. Of 700,000 to 950,000 distinct CDR3 sequences in the sample, roughly 47% were seen once. This specimen comes from a study of blood T cells in healthy people across ages. The V gene lost 0 bases and the J gene lost 2 bases, with 11 bases spanning the gap. Germline V lookup: CDR1 MNHEY, CDR2 SVGEGT. The CDR3 is 15 residues long. The origin of this receptor is a woman aged 55-75 years in good health. Sequencing was performed on blood. V is TRBV6-2 or TRBV6-3 and J is TRBJ2-7; D may be TRBD2 (6 bases). The CDR3 region has the DNA TGTGCCAGCAGTTACTCGAGGGGAGGACCCTACGAGCAGTACTTC. This encodes CASSYSRGGPYEQYF.